This T cell receptor (beta chain) was captured in a study of T cell responses to AZD1222 COVID-19 vaccine. A word on this clone: What it recognizes is unknown.

Study results and caveats: Vaccine-associated CD4 TCRs ranged over spike, dominating at 160-218 and 743-854. Most donors were white British and more were female, and clonal diversity was possibly underestimated. Repertoire samples came only from after the peak T cell response.

The V gene end was trimmed by 7 bases and the J gene end by 4 bases; junction bases not matched to a gene: 5. Germline V gene data show CDR1 as WNHNN and CDR2 as SYGVQD (reference sequence). This CDR3 spans 15 amino acids. Measured with immunoSEQ multiplex PCR; TCRdb has only the in-frame clones, and not every one. The sample gives 100,000 or so clones, about 88% of which show up once; about 9.7% is in the top ten. The chain has TRBV10-1 and TRBJ2-1; 12 bases are a match to TRBD1. The TCR was taken from an adult in good health. The specimen was peripheral blood, collected on day 0 of AZD1222 vaccination. DNA for the CDR3: TGCGCCAGCAAGCCGGGACAGGGGGCTTACAATGAGCAGTTCTTC. It yields the protein CASKPGQGAYNEQFF.